What follows are 7 T cell receptor beta chains derived from one specimen sequenced in a study of PD-1 blockade in classical Hodgkin lymphoma. Time point in this sample: newly diagnosed, previously untreated cHL patient sample. Using magnetic negative selection, the CD4+ T cells were separated out of thawed PBMCs. TCRdb's table, derived via immunoSEQ multiplex PCR, lists solely in-frame clones and lacks some. Counted here are around 23,000 clones, approximately 92% occurring once; the ten biggest clones make up around 0.25%. Material for sequencing was CD4+ T cells from blood. All receptors derive from a human donor with classical Hodgkin lymphoma.

In DNA, the CDR3 is TGTGCCAGTCGGACAGGGGCAAACCAGCCCCAGCATTTT. Amino acid sequence: CASRTGANQPQHF. V and J are TRBV27 and TRBJ1-5; 9 nucleotides agree with TRBD1. The CDR3 runs to 13 residues. V shed 9 bases and J 7 bases; nucleotides not matched to a gene: 7. Germline CDR1 and CDR2: MNHEY and SMNVEV (reference sequence).

The chain joins TRBV4-1 to TRBJ1-6; tentative D call: TRBD1 (5 bases). V gave up 3 bases and J gave up 10 bases, with 16 bases separating them. The length of the CDR3 is 15 residues. Germline V gene lookup returns CDR1 MGHRA and CDR2 YSYEKL. The CDR3 sequence is CASSQRLDRISPLHF. CDR3 DNA sequence: TGCGCCAGCAGCCAGAGGTTAGACAGAATATCACCCCTCCACTTT.

The V call is TRBV2, the J call TRBJ1-2; 8 bases agree with TRBD1. CDR1 and CDR2 (germline): SNHLY, FYNNEI. Trimming cost V 0 bases and J 5 bases; bases outside gene matches: 2. This CDR3 has 14 amino acids. The CDR3 nucleotides are TGTGCCAGCAGTGAAGCCAGGGGGCGTTATGGCTACACCTTC. This gives the protein CASSEARGRYGYTF.

This chain joins TRBV30 and TRBJ2-1; D may be TRBD2 (6 bases). V was pared by 0 bases and J by 3 bases, with 12 bases between. The germline V gene has CDR1 GTSNPN and CDR2 SVGIG (reference sequence). The CDR3 loop spans 15 amino acids. CDR3 sequence (DNA): TGTGCCTGGAGTGTCTCACTAGCCCTCTACAATGAGCAGTTCTTC. It encodes CAWSVSLALYNEQFF.

The chain combines TRBV5-1 with TRBJ1-6, with unresolved D. The CDR3 runs to 14 residues. The V gene's germline CDR1 is SGHRS and CDR2 YFSETQ. Trimming stripped 4 bases from V and 10 bases from J, with 15 bases between. CDR3 sequence: CASSRSKNTSPLHF. CDR3 coding DNA: TGCGCCAGCAGCCGTAGCAAGAACACGTCACCCCTCCACTTT. Supplemented by reference TRBV5-1 and TRBJ1-6, the full variable domain reads KAGVTQTPRYLIKTRGQQVTLSCSPISGHRSVSWYQQTPGQGLQFLFEYFSETQRNKGNFPGRFSGRQFSNSRSEMNVSTLELGDSALYLCASSRSKNTSPLHFGNGTRLTVT.

The rearrangement joins TRBV18 to TRBJ2-5, with D hard to call. V lost 2 bases and J 7 bases, leaving 8 bases between the germline ends. Germline CDR1 reads KGHSH; CDR2 reads LQKENI. The CDR3 is made up of 12 amino acids. CDR3 residues: CASSPSEPTQYF. The CDR3 DNA is TGTGCCAGCTCACCATCCGAGCCGACCCAGTACTTC.

The chain employs TRBV7-9 and TRBJ1-2; unclear D gene. The length of the CDR3 is 12 residues. V lost 5 bases, J lost 4 bases, and 8 bases lay in between. Germline CDR1 and CDR2: SEHNR and FQNEAQ (reference sequence). The CDR3 sequence is CASSQLLYGYTF. DNA for the CDR3: TGTGCCAGCAGCCAACTTCTCTATGGCTACACCTTC.